Each of the 27 T cell receptor beta chains below was sequenced from the same sample in a study of blood T cell repertoires in COVID-19. TCRdb's copy holds only in-frame clones and misses some; the assay was immunoSEQ multiplex PCR. The sample lists 190,000 or so clones, around 86% seen once, with 2.7% in the top ten. The sequencing sample was made of peripheral blood. These receptors were obtained from a man in his forties with active or convalescent COVID-19.

This chain connects TRBV12-3 or TRBV12-4 to TRBJ2-7; D may be TRBD1 (5 bases). The CDR3 is 13 residues long. V was pared by 3 bases and J by 6 bases, with 12 bases between. CDR3 in DNA: TGTGCCAGCAGTTTTAGGGGAAGAGGCGAGCAGTACTTC. It is translated as CASSFRGRGEQYF.

This sequence joins TRBV5-1 and TRBJ2-7; no clear D gene. Trimming stripped 0 bases from V and 4 bases from J, with 11 bases between. CDR3 length equals 14 residues. Germline CDR1 reads SGHRS; CDR2 reads YFSETQ. The CDR3 nucleotides are TGCGCCAGCAGCTTGGAAGGCTCCGGGTACGAGCAGTACTTC. Protein sequence: CASSLEGSGYEQYF.

The chain joins TRBV7-2 to TRBJ2-3; D perhaps matches TRBD1 (5 bases). V lost 5 bases and J lost 0, with 12 bases in between. The germline gives CDR1 SGHTA, CDR2 FQGNSA. The CDR3 extends over 15 amino acids. The CDR3 bases are TGTGCCAGCAGCCAAGGACACCCTAGCACAGATACGCAGTATTTT. This translates into CASSQGHPSTDTQYF.

The chain uses TRBV19 and TRBJ1-3; tentative D call: TRBD1 (6 bases). Trimming stripped 5 bases from V and 4 bases from J, with 15 bases between. Germline V lookup: CDR1 LNHDA, CDR2 SQIVND (reference sequence). The CDR3 extends over 15 amino acids. The DNA of the CDR3 is TGTGCCAGTAGTCTTTTCTCAGGGGCCGGAAACACCATATATTTT. Encoded protein: CASSLFSGAGNTIYF.

The chain links TRBV21-1 to TRBJ1-2; the table assigns TRBD1, which was not confirmed against the DNA. TRBV21-1 is a pseudogene locus. The length of the CDR3 is 13 residues. As DNA, the CDR3 is TGTGCCAGCGATACCCAGGGGGACTATGGCTACACCTTC. As protein: CASDTQGDYGYTF.

This clone came up a few times. The gene calls are TRBV28 and TRBJ1-4; 9 bases line up with TRBD1. The CDR3 length is 17 residues. Germline-derived CDR1 and CDR2 are MDHEN and SYDVKM. V shed 6 bases and J 3 bases; nucleotides not matched to a gene: 11. The CDR3 spells CASRTGTGPWANEKLFF. DNA for the CDR3: TGTGCCAGCAGGACCGGGACAGGGCCGTGGGCTAATGAAAAACTGTTTTTT.

This sequence joins TRBV18 and TRBJ2-3; 12 positions match TRBD1. Germline trimming cut 4 bases from V and 5 bases from J; bases unmatched to any gene: 7. Germline-derived CDR1 and CDR2 are KGHSH and LQKENI. CDR3 length: 16 residues. This CDR3 reads CASSQGQGAVIDTQYF. CDR3 DNA: TGTGCCAGCTCACAGGGACAGGGGGCGGTTATAGATACGCAGTATTTT.

The chain employs TRBV6-6 and TRBJ2-5, with 10 nucleotides matching TRBD2. The V segment lost 6 bases and the J segment 1 base; nucleotides outside the gene matches: 2. The CDR3 is 14 residues long. CDR1 is MNHNY and CDR2 is SVGAGI in the germline V gene (reference sequence). The CDR3 DNA reads TGTGCCAGCAGCGCTAGCGGGGGCCAAGAGACCCAGTACTTC. Encoded protein: CASSASGGQETQYF.

The chain joins TRBV6-2 or TRBV6-3 to TRBJ1-1; the match to TRBD1 covers 8 bases. V was pared by 4 bases and J by 3 bases, with 10 bases of the junction left unmatched. Germline values: CDR1 MNHEY, CDR2 SVGEGT. The CDR3 has 16 amino acids. The CDR3 is CASSSLRTGRDTEAFF. CDR3 coding DNA: TGTGCCAGCAGTTCCCTGAGGACAGGGCGGGACACTGAAGCTTTCTTT.

Regarding this clone: Other DNA sequences in this specimen translate into the identical CDR3. This chain uses TRBV20-1 with TRBJ1-4; D is undetermined. Germline V lookup: CDR1 DFQATT, CDR2 SNEGSKA (reference sequence). V lost 3 bases and J 8 bases, leaving 7 bases between the germline ends. CDR3 size: 11 residues. The CDR3 sequence: CSASRGEKLFF. The CDR3 DNA reads TGCAGTGCTAGTCGTGGCGAAAAACTGTTTTTT.

The chain has TRBV15 and TRBJ2-7; 13 nucleotides line up with TRBD2. Germline V gives CDR1 LNHNV, CDR2 YYDKDF (reference sequence). The CDR3 sequence is 15 residues long. V lost 6 bases to trimming and J lost 2 bases; unmatched junction nucleotides: 4. The CDR3 region is CATRPTSGGTYEQYF. CDR3 bases: TGTGCCACCAGACCGACTAGCGGGGGGACCTACGAGCAGTACTTC.

The chain employs TRBV6-5 and TRBJ1-6; TRBD1 matches 7 bases. CDR1 is MNHEY, CDR2 SVGAGI, per germline. This CDR3 is built from 15 residues. With 6 bases clipped from V and 9 bases from J, the junction kept 11 bases outside the gene matches. The CDR3 sequence: CASRYRGQKISPLHF. The CDR3 region has the DNA TGTGCCAGCAGATATCGGGGACAGAAAATTTCACCCCTCCACTTT.

The chain recombines TRBV7-3 with TRBJ2-5, with TRBD2 matching over 8 bases. The CDR3 is 16 residues long. Germline CDR1 is SGHTA and CDR2 is FQGTGA. Losses at the gene ends were 1 base for V and 2 bases for J; bases not matched to a gene: 6. Written as DNA, the CDR3 is TGTGCCAGCAGCTTAAGGGGCGGGGGGACACAAGAGACCCAGTACTTC. It translates to CASSLRGGGTQETQYF.

The V and J genes are TRBV19 and TRBJ2-5, with 12 nucleotides matching TRBD2. V shed 3 bases and J 7 bases; nucleotides not matched to a gene: 12. CDR3 length: 17 amino acids. Per germline, CDR1 LNHDA and CDR2 SQIVND (reference sequence). Written as DNA, the CDR3 is TGTGCCAGTAGTATGGGCCGGACTAGCGGGGTCCCGGGGACCCAGTACTTC. This encodes CASSMGRTSGVPGTQYF.

The chain links TRBV5-1 to TRBJ2-1; 9 nucleotides agree with TRBD1. V shed 3 bases and J 4 bases; nucleotides not matched to a gene: 8. Looked up from germline, CDR1 is SGHRS and CDR2 is YFSETQ. There are 16 residues in the CDR3. CDR3 sequence: CASSSDGQGRYNEQFF. The DNA for the CDR3 is TGCGCCAGCAGCTCCGACGGACAGGGGAGGTACAATGAGCAGTTCTTC. The variable domain in full, completed from reference TRBV5-1 and TRBJ2-1, reads KAGVTQTPRYLIKTRGQQVTLSCSPISGHRSVSWYQQTPGQGLQFLFEYFSETQRNKGNFPGRFSGRQFSNSRSEMNVSTLELGDSALYLCASSSDGQGRYNEQFFGPGTRLTVL.

The V gene is TRBV18, the J gene TRBJ1-5; D perhaps matches TRBD1 (5 bases). The germline CDR1 and CDR2 sequences are KGHSH and LQKENI. This CDR3 contains 15 residues. V was cut by 5 bases and J by 5 bases, with 16 bases left in between. The CDR3 here is CASSKGWGGDQPQHF. CDR3 sequence (DNA): TGTGCCAGCTCAAAGGGATGGGGCGGGGATCAGCCCCAGCATTTT.

The chain employs TRBV5-1 and TRBJ2-5; D is perhaps TRBD1 (6 bases). V shed 5 bases and J shed 2 bases, with 13 bases lying between them. Germline V gives CDR1 SGHRS, CDR2 YFSETQ. The CDR3 has 14 residues. The CDR3 loop reads CASRPGDPQETQYF. DNA for the CDR3: TGCGCCAGCAGGCCAGGGGACCCACAAGAGACCCAGTACTTC.

This chain connects TRBV3-1 (or the pseudogene TRBV3-2) to TRBJ2-3; TRBD2 matches at 8 bases. Germline V lookup: CDR1 LGHDT, CDR2 YNNKEL (reference sequence). Germline trimming cut 4 bases from V and 0 bases from J; bases unmatched to any gene: 6. This CDR3 contains 16 residues. The CDR3: CASSPVAGSSTDTQYF. The CDR3 coding sequence is TGTGCCAGCAGCCCCGTAGCGGGGAGTAGCACAGATACGCAGTATTTT.

This chain uses TRBV29-1 with TRBJ2-7; 7 nucleotides agree with TRBD1. With 6 bases clipped from V and 1 base from J, the junction kept 6 bases outside the gene matches. From germline, CDR1 is SQVTM and CDR2 ANQGSEA. CDR3 length: 13 residues. The DNA of the CDR3 is TGCAGCGTACGACAGGGAGCATCCTACGAGCAGTACTTC. Translation: CSVRQGASYEQYF.

The J gene is TRBJ1-5, the V gene TRBV6-1; 7 bases line up with TRBD1. Trimming took 2 bases from V and 5 from J; bases not matched to a gene: 9. This CDR3 has 16 residues. Germline V gene sequence: CDR1 MNHNS, CDR2 SASEGT. The CDR3: CASSERAGQLDQPQHF. The CDR3 bases are TGTGCCAGCAGTGAACGTGCGGGACAGCTAGATCAGCCCCAGCATTTT.

The chain is built from TRBV20-1 and TRBJ2-7, with TRBD1 as a possible D gene (6 bases). The V and J ends lost 5 bases and 3 bases respectively, with 8 bases between them. Germline-derived CDR1 and CDR2 are DFQATT and SNEGSKA (reference sequence). The CDR3 has 11 residues. CDR3 protein: CSAGDIYEQYF. The CDR3, as DNA: TGCAGTGCTGGGGACATCTACGAGCAGTACTTC.

The chain combines TRBV11-3 with TRBJ1-1, with 10 bases aligning to TRBD1. In germline, CDR1 is SGHNT, CDR2 YENEEA. The trim removed 5 bases at V and 5 bases at J, leaving 5 bases unmatched. CDR3 size: 14 residues. The CDR3 nucleotides are TGTGCCAGCAGCCCCGGGACAGGGGCGACTGAAGCTTTCTTT. Translation: CASSPGTGATEAFF.

The J gene is TRBJ2-4, the V gene TRBV19; D may be TRBD1 (6 bases). V lost 5 bases to trimming and J lost 6 bases, with 11 bases between them. The CDR3 covers 13 residues. Per the germline V gene, CDR1 is LNHDA and CDR2 is SQIVND (reference sequence). The chain's CDR3 is CASSLGAPNIQYF. The DNA of the CDR3 is TGTGCCAGTAGTTTGGGGGCCCCAAACATTCAGTACTTC.

The chain employs TRBV7-8 and TRBJ2-3, with 7 bases matching TRBD2. The germline V gene has CDR1 SGHVS and CDR2 FQNEAQ. V gave up 1 base and J gave up 4 bases; unmatched junction bases: 8. This CDR3 comprises 16 residues. The CDR3 bases are TGTGCCAGCAGCTTAGAGGCTGGGGGGGGTGCAGATACGCAGTATTTT. Translation: CASSLEAGGGADTQYF.

V gene TRBV19 combines with J gene TRBJ2-1; 9 nucleotides agree with TRBD1. The CDR3 contains 15 residues. In germline, CDR1 is LNHDA, CDR2 SQIVND (reference sequence). V lost 4 bases to trimming and J lost 3 bases; unmatched junction nucleotides: 4. The CDR3 bases are TGTGCCAGTAGTACTCGACAGGGGGGCTACAATGAGCAGTTCTTC. Translated, it gives CASSTRQGGYNEQFF.

CDR3 protein: CASSWGQSSYEQYF. CDR3 coding DNA: TGTGCCAGCAGCTGGGGACAGAGCTCCTACGAGCAGTACTTC. The chain couples TRBV5-6 to TRBJ2-7; TRBD1 aligns across 7 bases. The CDR3 contains 14 residues. The ends lost 3 bases at V and 0 bases at J; junction bases unmatched: 3. Germline V lookup: CDR1 SGHDT, CDR2 YYEEEE. The variable domain in full, completed from reference TRBV5-6 and TRBJ2-7, reads DAGVTQSPTHLIKTRGQQVTLRCSPKSGHDTVSWYQQALGQGPQFIFQYYEEEERQRGNFPDRFSGHQFPNYSSELNVNALLLGDSALYLCASSWGQSSYEQYFGPGTRLTVT.

The chain uses TRBV12-3 or TRBV12-4 and TRBJ1-3; D unresolved. V lost 7 bases and J 3 bases, leaving 10 bases between the germline ends. The CDR3 runs to 13 residues. This CDR3 is CASTPHFGNTIYF. Here the CDR3 DNA reads TGTGCCAGCACCCCGCACTTTGGAAACACCATATATTTT.